Sequencing of this T cell receptor (beta chain) was carried out in a study of identical twins. Germline loops: CDR1 ENHRY, CDR2 SYGVKD. The CDR3 length is 13 residues. V was shortened by 10 bases and J by 7 bases, with 17 bases between the two germline ends. This clonotype was recorded a few times. What it binds is not known. Template switching added a universal primer binding site, and final cDNA carried unique molecular identifiers. Each CDR3 protein gets one entry after TCRdb re-called the 5' RACE reads with MiXCR. The sample holds more than 250,000 distinct CDR3 sequences, more than 6.5% seen once. Study-wide points: Out-of-frame alpha sequences shared by twins showed excess low generation probability. The degree of excess twin sharing was weaker in beta out-of-frame sequences.

The same specimen was also included in a second study, on yellow fever vaccine responses in identical twins.

The receptor's source is a woman in her late teens or twenties in good health. Source material: memory (CD45RO+) T cells sorted from blood. The J gene is TRBJ2-1, the V gene TRBV10-3, with D maybe TRBD1 (6 bases). The CDR3, as DNA: TGTGCCACGGCATCCCGGGACATTAATGAGCAGTTCTTC. It codes for CATASRDINEQFF.